Below, 8 T cell receptor beta chains from the same sample are listed, as sequenced in a study of shared clonotypes between healthy human individuals. Clones were read by immunoSEQ multiplex PCR, and TCRdb kept only the in-frame ones, dropping some. The table lists 2 million to 3 million clones, roughly 93% of them singletons. Material for sequencing was naive CD4+ T cells from PBMCs. Subset indicated: CD45RA+ positively selected. Source of these receptors: a man between 18 and 35 years old in good health. Some clones in this sample may be carry-over from other donors' samples.

The chain uses TRBV4-1 and TRBJ2-7, with D perhaps matching TRBD2 (5 bases). Germline CDR1 is MGHRA and CDR2 is YSYEKL. Trimming took off 1 base at V and 6 bases at J, with 16 bases between the two ends. CDR3 length: 15 amino acids. The CDR3 DNA follows: TGCGCCAGCAGCCAAGTCGGAGAGGGATCGGGCGAGCAGTACTTC. This codes for CASSQVGEGSGEQYF.

The rearrangement joins TRBV6-1 to TRBJ2-3; the match to TRBD2 covers 16 bases. CDR3 length: 14 amino acids. V shed 3 bases and J 14 bases; nucleotides not matched to a gene: 5. Germline V gene data show CDR1 as MNHNS and CDR2 as SASEGT. CDR3 coding DNA: TGTGCCAGCAGTGAGGGACTAGCGGGAGGGCGGCGGTATTTT. It translates to CASSEGLAGGRRYF.

V usage is TRBV6-6 and J usage is TRBJ2-4; D gene ambiguous. CDR3 size: 14 residues. Germline CDR1 MNHNY, CDR2 SVGAGI (reference sequence). Trimming shortened V by 0 bases and J by 4 bases, and 7 bases separated the two germline ends. The CDR3 coding sequence is TGTGCCAGCAGTTACTCGCACGAAAAAAACATTCAGTACTTC. Translation: CASSYSHEKNIQYF.

This chain uses TRBV7-2 with TRBJ2-7; TRBD2 might be the D (5 bases). From germline, CDR1 is SGHTA and CDR2 FQGNSA. V was cut by 5 bases and J by 0 bases, with 14 bases left in between. The CDR3 length is 15 residues. The CDR3 DNA reads as TGTGCCAGCAGCCCCCTGGCGGGCTACTCCTACGAGCAGTACTTC. It encodes CASSPLAGYSYEQYF.

The J gene is TRBJ2-7, the V gene TRBV5-6; D uncertain. This CDR3 comprises 16 residues. Per germline, CDR1 SGHDT and CDR2 YYEEEE. V was trimmed by 0 bases and J by 1 base, leaving 14 bases between them. The DNA of the CDR3 is TGTGCCAGCAGCTTGGCAATAGGGTCGGCATCCTACGAGCAGTACTTC. Protein sequence: CASSLAIGSASYEQYF.

This chain links TRBV7-9 with TRBJ2-3; 8 bases map to TRBD1. Germline V CDR1 and CDR2: SEHNR, FQNEAQ (reference sequence). There are 17 residues in the CDR3. V was pared by 5 bases and J by 1 base, with 11 bases of the junction left unmatched. Written as DNA, the CDR3 is TGTGCCAGCAGCCGTACTCCAGGGGGCTACGGCACAGATACGCAGTATTTT. Its translation is CASSRTPGGYGTDTQYF.

A note on this clone: Different DNA sequences within this sample yield the same CDR3. The chain joins TRBV29-1 to TRBJ2-7; D remains unclear. CDR1 and CDR2 from the germline V gene are SQVTM and ANQGSEA. CDR3 size: 13 residues. Trimming cost V 1 base and J 2 bases, with 9 bases left between them. The CDR3 spells CSVEGAGPYEQYF. In nucleotides, the CDR3 is TGCAGCGTTGAAGGGGCAGGACCCTACGAGCAGTACTTC.

V usage is TRBV7-9 and J usage is TRBJ2-7; 7 nucleotides line up with TRBD1. Losses at the gene ends were 8 bases for V and 1 base for J; bases not matched to a gene: 8. The CDR3 sequence is 14 residues long. CDR1 is SEHNR, CDR2 FQNEAQ, per germline (reference sequence). The CDR3 sequence: CASSTDRVSYEQYF. As DNA, the CDR3 is TGTGCCAGCTCGACCGACAGGGTGTCCTACGAGCAGTACTTC. Full variable domain (remainder filled in from reference TRBV7-9 and TRBJ2-7): DTGVSQNPRHKITKRGQNVTFRCDPISEHNRLYWYRQTLGQGPEFLTYFQNEAQLEKSRLLSDRFSAERPKGSFSTLEIQRTEQGDSAMYLCASSTDRVSYEQYFGPGTRLTVT.